This TCR beta chain was captured in a study of T cell responses to AZD1222 COVID-19 vaccine. Regarding the study as a whole: Of spike-specific TCRs, nearly half reportedly target regions left unmutated in variants. AZD1222 recipients seropositive at baseline numbered only five to seven.

Libraries were prepared by immunoSEQ multiplex PCR; TCRdb keeps only in-frame clonotypes and omits some of them. The sample records about 130,000 clones, 90% to 95% being singletons. Germline V CDR1 and CDR2: KGHDR, SFDVKD. The V gene end was trimmed by 2 bases and the J gene end by 5 bases; junction bases not matched to a gene: 3. CDR3 length: 15 amino acids. A note on this clone: Its antigen is as yet unknown.

This clonotype was obtained from an adult in good health. Here the sequenced sample was peripheral blood, taken on day 0 of AZD1222 vaccination. This rearrangement joins TRBV24-1 to TRBJ2-4; 9 bases align to TRBD2. CDR3 nucleotides: TGTGCCACCAGTGATTCTAGACTAGCGGAAAACATTCAGTACTTC. Its protein product is CATSDSRLAENIQYF.